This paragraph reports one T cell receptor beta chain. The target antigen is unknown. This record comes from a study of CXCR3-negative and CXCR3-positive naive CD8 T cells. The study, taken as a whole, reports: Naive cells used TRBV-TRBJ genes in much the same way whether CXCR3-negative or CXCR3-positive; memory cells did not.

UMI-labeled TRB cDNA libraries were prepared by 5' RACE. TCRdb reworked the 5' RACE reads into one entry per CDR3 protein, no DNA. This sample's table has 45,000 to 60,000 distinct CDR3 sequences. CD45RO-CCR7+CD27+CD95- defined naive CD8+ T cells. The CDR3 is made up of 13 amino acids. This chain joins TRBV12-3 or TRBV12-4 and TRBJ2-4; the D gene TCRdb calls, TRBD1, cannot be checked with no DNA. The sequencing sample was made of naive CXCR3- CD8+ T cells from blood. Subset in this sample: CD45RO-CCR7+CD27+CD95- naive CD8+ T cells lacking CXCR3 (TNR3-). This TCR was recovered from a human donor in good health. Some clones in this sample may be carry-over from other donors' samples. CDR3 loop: CASRAGNMDIQYF.